The text below deals with one T cell receptor (beta chain). Its target is not known. Trimming removed 4 bases from V and 5 bases from J, with 15 bases in between. This CDR3 is 15 amino acids long. Germline CDR1 reads MDHEN; CDR2 reads SYDVKM. The sample comes from a study of beta chain features in type 1 diabetes. What was sequenced were expressed TCRB transcripts, since all of the isolated RNA had been reverse transcribed. Profiling relied on immunoSEQ multiplex PCR, and the TCRdb table lists in-frame clones only, not all of them. The data show a few hundred thousand clones, around 21% seen once. Points from the study as a whole: Among patients with Type 1 diabetes, TCRB CDR3s were moderately but significantly shorter in every one of the four CD4+ subsets.

The chain employs TRBV28 and TRBJ2-4, with TRBD2 as a possible D gene (6 bases). This sequence was found in a woman in her 40s with type 1 diabetes. The specimen sequenced was naive CD4+ T cells from blood. The CDR3 region is CASSSPPQRENIQYF. CDR3 in DNA: TGTGCCAGCAGTTCGCCGCCCCAGCGGGAAAACATTCAGTACTTC. Filled out from reference TRBV28 and TRBJ2-4, the complete variable domain reads DVKVTQSSRYLVKRTGEKVFLECVQDMDHENMFWYRQDPGLGLRLIYFSYDVKMKEKGDIPEGYSVSREKKERFSLILESASTNQTSMYLCASSSPPQRENIQYFGAGTRLSVL.